Listed below are T cell receptor beta chains from one sample, sequenced in a study of T cell responses to AZD1222 COVID-19 vaccine. Method: immunoSEQ multiplex PCR; TCRdb's copy keeps in-frame clones and lacks some. The sample holds approximately 300,000 clones, approximately 94% seen once. The sample consisted of peripheral blood, taken 28 days after the second AZD1222 dose. Receptor source: an adult who received the AZD1222 COVID-19 vaccine. The CDR3 runs from the conserved cysteine through the conserved F or W. Each record gives: D gene, V gene, clone size, J gene, CDR3 DNA, CDR3 protein. A D gene is named only where the DNA matches it firmly. The size entry is marked missing in some rows and otherwise reads once, few, many or a size class.

-	TRBV9	-	TRBJ2-1	TGTGCCAGCAGCGTAGGTGAGGGGATAATATATGAGCAGTTCTTC	CASSVGEGIIYEQFF
-	TRBV7-2	-	TRBJ2-7	TGTGCCAGCAGCGCCCGGAGTCGGGCCTTTCTTAGGTACGAGCAGTACTTC	CASSARSRAFLRYEQYF
-	TRBV11-2	-	TRBJ2-7	TGTGCCAGCAGCGCCCCTTTTACGGCGGGGAAGAGGAACGAGCAGTACTTC	CASSAPFTAGKRNEQYF
TRBD1	TRBV7-7	-	TRBJ2-2	TGTGCTAGCAGCTTAGGTCGAGGGGGCGGCACCGGGGAGCTGTTTTTT	CASSLGRGGGTGELFF
-	TRBV11-2	-	TRBJ1-2	TGTGCCAGCAGCTTAGGTAGTTCAGGGGCAGGGGTCGGCTACACCTTC	CASSLGSSGAGVGYTF
-	TRBV9	-	TRBJ2-3	TGTGCCAGCAGCGCTCTTGGGACGGACGGGGGTGGTACGCAGTATTTT	CASSALGTDGGGTQYF
-	TRBV2	-	TRBJ1-6	TGTGCCAGCAGCCTTGACAGCAGCTCCTATAATTCACCCCTCCACTTT	CASSLDSSSYNSPLHF
TRBD2	TRBV5-5	-	TRBJ2-5	TGTGCCAGCAGCCCGGGGACTAGCGGGACCCTGGGGGAGACCCAGTACTTC	CASSPGTSGTLGETQYF
TRBD1	TRBV7-9	once	TRBJ2-7	TGTGCCAGCAGCCCCGGACAGGTCTACGAGCAGTACTTC	CASSPGQVYEQYF
-	TRBV2	-	TRBJ1-5	TGTGCCAGCAGTGACGGGGGAGGCCAGCCCCAGCATTTT	CASSDGGGQPQHF
-	TRBV28	-	TRBJ1-2	TGTGCCAGCAACTTCGGGCTCTATGGCTACACCTTC	CASNFGLYGYTF
-	TRBV7-2	-	TRBJ2-3	TGTGCCAGCAGGTCAAGGACAGATACGCAGTATTTT	CASRSRTDTQYF
TRBD2	TRBV7-3	-	TRBJ2-1	TGTGCCAGCAGTCTAGGACTAGCGGCTTACAATGAGCAGTTCTTC	CASSLGLAAYNEQFF
-	TRBV20-1	-	TRBJ2-7	TGCAGTGCTACCCTCTACGAGCAGTACTTC	CSATLYEQYF
TRBD2	TRBV27	-	TRBJ2-2	TGTGCCAGCAGTCTATCCCCTAGCGGGATTGGCGGGGAGCTGTTTTTT	CASSLSPSGIGGELFF
TRBD1	TRBV6-2/TRBV6-3	-	TRBJ1-2	TGTGCCAGCAGCCTTCGGACAGGGGTCTATGGCTACACCTTC	CASSLRTGVYGYTF
TRBD1	TRBV28	-	TRBJ2-7	TGTGCCAGCAGAACCCACGGGGACAGGGCCTACGAGCAGTACTTC	CASRTHGDRAYEQYF
-	TRBV6-4	-	TRBJ2-2	TGTGCCAGCAGTGACGGGGGGCAACTCAGCGGGGAGCTGTTTTTT	CASSDGGQLSGELFF
TRBD1	TRBV6-2/TRBV6-3	-	TRBJ2-7	TGTGCCAGCAGCCGGGACAGGGGCCTACGAGAGCAGTACTTC	CASSRDRGLREQYF
-	TRBV2	-	TRBJ2-7	TGTGCCAGCACTAGGGGGGCCGGCTACGAGCAGTACTTC	CASTRGAGYEQYF
-	TRBV19	-	TRBJ2-6	TGTGCCAGTAGTGCCCAGCGGTCCTTAGGTACTGGGGCCAACGTCCTGACTTTC	CASSAQRSLGTGANVLTF
TRBD2	TRBV7-3	-	TRBJ2-1	TGTGCCAGCAGCTTAAACAGCGGGGGAAACAATGAGCAGTTCTTC	CASSLNSGGNNEQFF
-	TRBV2	-	TRBJ2-7	TGTGCCAGCAGTGGTGTATACGAGCAGTACTTC	CASSGVYEQYF
TRBD1	TRBV7-9	-	TRBJ2-1	TGTGCCAGCAGGCCGACAGGGGAATCCTACAATGAGCAGTTCTTC	CASRPTGESYNEQFF
TRBD1	TRBV5-1	-	TRBJ1-1	TGCGCCAGCAGGACAGGGAAAGGTGAAGCTTTCTTT	CASRTGKGEAFF
-	TRBV6-2/TRBV6-3	-	TRBJ1-1	TGTGCCAGCAGTTACTCGGCAGCTAACACTGAAGCTTTCTTT	CASSYSAANTEAFF
-	TRBV7-3	-	TRBJ2-3	TGTGCCAGCAGCCTACGAGGGGGCACAGATACGCAGTATTTT	CASSLRGGTDTQYF
TRBD2	TRBV6-5	-	TRBJ2-1	TGTGCCAGCAGACAGAAGCGGGAGTGGCATGAGCAGTTCTTC	CASRQKREWHEQFF
TRBD1	TRBV5-1	-	TRBJ1-6	TGCGCCAGCAGCCTAGAAGGGGGCTCTTCACCCCTCCACTTT	CASSLEGGSSPLHF
-	TRBV3-1/TRBV3-2	-	TRBJ2-2	TGTGCCAGCAGCATCCGAGGCTACGGGGAGCTGTTTTTT	CASSIRGYGELFF
TRBD1	TRBV19	-	TRBJ2-7	TGTGCCAGTAGTTCGGGACAGGGTTCCTACGAGCAGTACTTC	CASSSGQGSYEQYF
-	TRBV6-2/TRBV6-3	-	TRBJ1-5	TGTGCCAGCAGTCGGAGCCCGGGCAATCAGCCCCAGCATTTT	CASSRSPGNQPQHF
TRBD1	TRBV6-5	-	TRBJ1-5	TGTGCCAGCAGTTCTCGACAGGGAGCCCAGCATTTT	CASSSRQGAQHF
-	TRBV20-1	once	TRBJ1-5	TGCAGTGCTAGTGCCGGGAAGCCCCAGCATTTT	CSASAGKPQHF
TRBD1	TRBV28	-	TRBJ2-1	TGTGCCAGCGGACCAGCGGGACAGGGGGCGCCGAACTTCAATGAGCAGTTCTTC	CASGPAGQGAPNFNEQFF
TRBD1	TRBV10-3	-	TRBJ1-5	TGTGCCATCAGGGGACAGCTCAATCAGCCCCAGCATTTT	CAIRGQLNQPQHF
-	TRBV5-4	-	TRBJ1-4	TGTGCCAGCAGCTTGTGGTTAACTGAAAAACTGTTTTTT	CASSLWLTEKLFF
-	TRBV7-9	-	TRBJ1-1	TGTGCCAGCAGCTTCACAGGGAGGCTTGACACTGAAGCTTTCTTT	CASSFTGRLDTEAFF
-	TRBV7-9	-	TRBJ2-3	TGTGCCAGCAGCCAGGGAAGCACAGATACGCAGTATTTT	CASSQGSTDTQYF
-	TRBV7-3	-	TRBJ1-4	TGTGCCAGCAGACCACAGACAGCAACTAATGAAAAACTGTTTTTT	CASRPQTATNEKLFF
TRBD2	TRBV10-3	-	TRBJ2-7	TGTGCCATCAGTGGACTAGCGGGAGCCTACGAGCAGTACTTC	CAISGLAGAYEQYF
TRBD1	TRBV7-3	-	TRBJ1-2	TGTGCCAGCAGCGTAGGACAGGGCTATGGCTACACCTTC	CASSVGQGYGYTF
-	TRBV4-2	-	TRBJ2-2	TGTGCCAGCAGCCGAGTCGGCGGCACCGGGGAGCTGTTTTTT	CASSRVGGTGELFF
-	TRBV3-1/TRBV3-2	-	TRBJ1-2	TGTGCCAGCAGCCGGCAGCACTATGGCTACACCTTC	CASSRQHYGYTF
TRBD1	TRBV10-1	few	TRBJ1-2	TGCGCCAGCAGTCCCGGGACAGCCTATGGCTACACCTTC	CASSPGTAYGYTF
TRBD1	TRBV6-5	-	TRBJ2-1	TGTGCCAGCAGCGGACAGGGGGCGAAGAATGAGCAGTTCTTC	CASSGQGAKNEQFF
-	TRBV5-8	-	TRBJ1-5	TGTGCCAGCACCACTACGGGGGCGCGCAATCAGCCCCAGCATTTT	CASTTTGARNQPQHF
-	TRBV4-2	-	TRBJ2-1	TGTGCCAGCAGCCAAGATTACACAGCTCCTAGGGAGCAGTTCTTC	CASSQDYTAPREQFF
-	TRBV7-3	few	TRBJ1-6	TGTGCCAGCAGCCTACTTAAGGCACCCCTCCACTTT	CASSLLKAPLHF
-	TRBV15	-	TRBJ2-7	TGTGCCACCAGCAGAGATATGTTAGGGGACGAGCAGTACTTC	CATSRDMLGDEQYF
TRBD2	TRBV11-2	-	TRBJ2-1	TGTGCCAGCAGCTTTCCCACCACGGGACTAGACAATGAGCAGTTCTTC	CASSFPTTGLDNEQFF
TRBD1	TRBV11-2	-	TRBJ1-5	TGTGCCAGCAGCCAAACAGGGGCCAGCAATCAGCCCCAGCATTTT	CASSQTGASNQPQHF
-	TRBV27	-	TRBJ1-1	TGTGCCAGCGGTCCCGTTCTGGAAGCTTTCTTT	CASGPVLEAFF
-	TRBV6-2/TRBV6-3	-	TRBJ2-1	TGTGCCAGCAGCAACAGAGCCCCCTCCTACAATGAGCAGTTCTTC	CASSNRAPSYNEQFF
-	TRBV7-9	-	TRBJ1-2	TGTGCCAGCAGCTTTGGACAGCGGACTAACTATGGCTACACCTTC	CASSFGQRTNYGYTF